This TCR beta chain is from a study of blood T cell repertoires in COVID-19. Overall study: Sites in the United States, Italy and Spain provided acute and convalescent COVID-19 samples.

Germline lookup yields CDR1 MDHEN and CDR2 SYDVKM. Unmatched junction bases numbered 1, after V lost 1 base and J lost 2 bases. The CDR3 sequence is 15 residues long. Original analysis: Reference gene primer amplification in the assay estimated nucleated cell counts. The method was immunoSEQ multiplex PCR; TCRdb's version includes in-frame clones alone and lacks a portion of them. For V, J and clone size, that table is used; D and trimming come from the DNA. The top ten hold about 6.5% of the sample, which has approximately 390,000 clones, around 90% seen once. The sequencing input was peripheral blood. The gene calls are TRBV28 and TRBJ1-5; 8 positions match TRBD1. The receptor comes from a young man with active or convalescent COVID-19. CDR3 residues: CASSLLTGGNQPQHF. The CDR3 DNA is TGTGCCAGCAGTTTATTGACAGGGGGCAATCAGCCCCAGCATTTT.